The next 17 T cell receptor beta chains were all read from a single sample in a study of cytomegalovirus exposure and HLA in healthy donors. A multiplex PCR was run with 60 Vbeta primers and 13 Jbeta primers. The data were produced by immunoSEQ multiplex PCR, yet TCRdb's version contains in-frame clones alone and is incomplete. The data hold 150,000 or so clones, with around 81% observed a single time. Sequenced input: PBMCs. The receptors originated from a middle-aged woman in good health and CMV-seropositive.

V usage is TRBV30 and J usage is TRBJ1-6; tentative D call: TRBD1 (5 bases). The germline gives CDR1 GTSNPN, CDR2 SVGIG (reference sequence). The CDR3 has 16 residues. V lost 2 bases to trimming and J lost 2 bases, with 13 bases between them. CDR3 sequence: CAWSQRGGTYNSPLHF. For the CDR3, the DNA is TGTGCCTGGAGTCAAAGGGGTGGGACCTATAATTCACCCCTCCACTTT.

The V call is TRBV9, the J call TRBJ2-7, with D perhaps TRBD1 (6 bases). Germline-derived CDR1 and CDR2 are SGDLS and YYNGEE. This CDR3 comprises 14 residues. V lost 0 bases to trimming and J lost 3 bases, with 10 bases between them. CDR3 amino acids: CASSVGQASYEQYF. CDR3 nucleotide sequence: TGTGCCAGCAGCGTAGGACAGGCGAGCTACGAGCAGTACTTC.

This clone appeared once. V gene TRBV27 combines with J gene TRBJ2-2, with 10 bases identical to TRBD2. The CDR3 extends over 19 amino acids. Germline CDR1 reads MNHEY; CDR2 reads SMNVEV (reference sequence). V was clipped by 2 bases and J by 1 base; unmatched bases: 10. The CDR3 here is CASSLAALAGARNTGELFF. CDR3 DNA sequence: TGTGCCAGCAGTTTAGCGGCGCTAGCGGGAGCCCGGAACACCGGGGAGCTGTTTTTT.

This clone has a handful of counts. The rearrangement uses TRBV27 and TRBJ2-7; 11 bases agree with TRBD2. The CDR3 is made up of 15 amino acids. With V trimmed by 2 bases and J by 5 bases, 5 bases remained unmatched. Per germline, CDR1 MNHEY and CDR2 SMNVEV (reference sequence). The CDR3 DNA reads TGTGCCAGCAGTTTAAGACTAGCGGGACCAAACGAGCAGTACTTC. Its translation: CASSLRLAGPNEQYF.

The rearrangement joins TRBV9 to TRBJ2-1; TRBD2 matches 10 bases. V gave up 4 bases and J gave up 3 bases; unmatched junction bases: 4. The CDR3 length is 15 residues. Germline CDR1 reads SGDLS; CDR2 reads YYNGEE. The chain's CDR3 is CASSFGLADYNEQFF. CDR3 sequence (DNA): TGTGCCAGCAGCTTCGGACTAGCGGACTACAATGAGCAGTTCTTC.

V gene TRBV5-4 combines with J gene TRBJ2-7; 12 positions match TRBD2. With 7 bases clipped from V and 6 bases from J, the junction kept 2 bases outside the gene matches. Germline CDR1 reads SGHNT; CDR2 reads YYREEE (reference sequence). The CDR3 totals 12 residues. In DNA, the CDR3 is TGTGCCAGCGGACTAGCGGGATTCGAGCAGTACTTC. Protein: CASGLAGFEQYF.

The chain employs TRBV5-1 and TRBJ2-2; TRBD2 is a possible D gene (5 bases). This CDR3 spans 15 amino acids. V lost 2 bases and J lost 1, with 9 bases in between. Per the germline V gene, CDR1 is SGHRS and CDR2 is YFSETQ. Here the CDR3 reads CASSFRAGNTGELFF. The CDR3 DNA follows: TGCGCCAGCAGCTTTCGGGCGGGGAACACCGGGGAGCTGTTTTTT.

This clone was seen a few times. The chain carries TRBV19 and TRBJ1-1; tentative D call: TRBD1 (5 bases). This CDR3 is built from 15 residues. Germline values: CDR1 LNHDA, CDR2 SQIVND (reference sequence). V was cut by 1 base and J by 0 bases, with 9 bases left in between. The CDR3 sequence is CASSIAHRLNTEAFF. The CDR3 nucleotides read TGTGCCAGTAGTATAGCGCACAGGTTGAACACTGAAGCTTTCTTT.

This clone came up a few times. This chain joins TRBV15 and TRBJ1-2, with D hard to call. Trimming took off 3 bases at V and 2 bases at J, with 7 bases between the two ends. CDR1 and CDR2 (germline): LNHNV, YYDKDF (reference sequence). CDR3 length: 13 amino acids. As DNA, the CDR3 is TGTGCCACCAGCAGGACATTAAACTATGGCTACACCTTC. It yields the protein CATSRTLNYGYTF.

Only one count was recorded for this clone. The J gene is TRBJ2-1, the V gene TRBV14; 7 bases are a match to TRBD1. Germline V gives CDR1 SGHDN, CDR2 FVKESK. There are 17 residues in the CDR3. J lost 6 bases, V lost 0 bases, and 11 bases had no gene match. CDR3 amino acids: CASSQDILMAGGNEQFF. The CDR3 region has the DNA TGTGCCAGCAGCCAAGACATCCTAATGGCAGGGGGCAATGAGCAGTTCTTC.

This clone was counted a few times. This chain links TRBV2 with TRBJ2-7; TRBD2 agrees at 9 bases. Germline CDR1 SNHLY, CDR2 FYNNEI. CDR3 length: 16 residues. With 0 bases clipped from V and 1 base from J, the junction kept 4 bases outside the gene matches. CDR3 nucleotide sequence: TGTGCCAGCAGTGAAGCGCTAGCGGGAACGTCCTACGAGCAGTACTTC. Translating gives CASSEALAGTSYEQYF. Looking up the rest from reference TRBV2 and TRBJ2-7 gives the full variable domain: EPEVTQTPSHQVTQMGQEVILRCVPISNHLYFYWYRQILGQKVEFLVSFYNNEISEKSEIFDDQFSVERPDGSNFTLKIRSTKLEDSAMYFCASSEALAGTSYEQYFGPGTRLTVT.

Worth noting for this clone: Other nucleotide sequences from this sample produce the same CDR3. The V call is TRBV29-1, the J call TRBJ2-7; the D gene is possibly TRBD2 (6 bases). From germline, CDR1 is SQVTM and CDR2 ANQGSEA. This CDR3 has 12 residues. Trimming removed 3 bases at V and 1 base at J, with 7 bases between. As DNA, the CDR3 is TGCAGCGTTGACGCGGGGTCCTACGAGCAGTACTTC. Translating it yields CSVDAGSYEQYF.

The chain combines TRBV5-6 with TRBJ1-4; D gene ambiguous. Germline V CDR1 and CDR2: SGHDT, YYEEEE. V lost 0 bases, J lost 0 bases, and 9 bases lay in between. The CDR3 has 16 residues. CDR3 loop: CASSLGRAATNEKLFF. DNA for the CDR3: TGTGCCAGCAGCTTGGGCAGAGCGGCAACTAATGAAAAACTGTTTTTT.

This chain joins TRBV28 and TRBJ1-5; the match to TRBD1 covers 7 bases. The V and J ends lost 6 bases and 5 bases, in that order; junction bases with no gene match: 13. CDR1 and CDR2 from the germline V gene are MDHEN and SYDVKM. This CDR3 has 16 amino acids. The CDR3 DNA sequence: TGTGCCAGCAGCCGAAATGCCGGGACAGCTTATCAGCCCCAGCATTTT. Translating it yields CASSRNAGTAYQPQHF. The full variable domain, in which reference TRBV28 and TRBJ1-5 provide the parts outside the CDR3, is DVKVTQSSRYLVKRTGEKVFLECVQDMDHENMFWYRQDPGLGLRLIYFSYDVKMKEKGDIPEGYSVSREKKERFSLILESASTNQTSMYLCASSRNAGTAYQPQHFGDGTRLSIL.

V usage is TRBV5-4 and J usage is TRBJ1-1; D call uncertain. V gave up 4 bases and J gave up 4 bases, with 14 bases separating them. Germline V gives CDR1 SGHNT, CDR2 YYREEE (reference sequence). The CDR3 is 14 amino acids. This CDR3 reads CASSHTLESTEAFF. As DNA, the CDR3 is TGTGCCAGCAGCCATACCTTGGAGAGCACTGAAGCTTTCTTT.

V usage is TRBV5-1 and J usage is TRBJ2-2; TRBD1 aligns across 10 bases. The V gene's germline CDR1 is SGHRS and CDR2 YFSETQ. This CDR3 has 14 residues. Losses at the gene ends were 3 bases for V and 7 bases for J; bases not matched to a gene: 3. DNA of the CDR3: TGCGCCAGCAGCTCGACAGGGGGCCTCGGGGAGCTGTTTTTT. This sequence encodes CASSSTGGLGELFF.

This clone appeared a few times. The chain recombines TRBV11-2 with TRBJ2-7; 7 nucleotides match TRBD2. Germline CDR1 is SGHAT and CDR2 is FQNNGV. The V segment lost 2 bases and the J segment 3 bases; nucleotides outside the gene matches: 7. CDR3 length: 15 residues. The CDR3 region is CASSLRDYLVYEQYF. CDR3 bases: TGTGCCAGCAGCTTAAGGGACTATTTGGTCTACGAGCAGTACTTC.